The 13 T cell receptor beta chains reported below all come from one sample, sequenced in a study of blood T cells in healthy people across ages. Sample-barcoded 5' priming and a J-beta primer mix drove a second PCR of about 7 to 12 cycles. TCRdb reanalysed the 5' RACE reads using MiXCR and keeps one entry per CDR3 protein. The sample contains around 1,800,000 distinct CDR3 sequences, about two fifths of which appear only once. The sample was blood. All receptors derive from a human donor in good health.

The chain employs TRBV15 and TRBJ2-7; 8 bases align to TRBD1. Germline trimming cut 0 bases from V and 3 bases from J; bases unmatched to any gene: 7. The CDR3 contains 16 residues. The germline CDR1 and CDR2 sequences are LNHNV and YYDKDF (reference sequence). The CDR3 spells CATSRDRGDRLYEQYF. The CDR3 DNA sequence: TGTGCCACCAGCAGAGATCGTGGGGACAGGCTCTACGAGCAGTACTTC.

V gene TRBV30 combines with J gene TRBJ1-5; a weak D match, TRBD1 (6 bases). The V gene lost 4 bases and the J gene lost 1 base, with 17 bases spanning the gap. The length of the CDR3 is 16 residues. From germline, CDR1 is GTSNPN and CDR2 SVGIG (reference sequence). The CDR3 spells CAWTPLGGASNQPQHF. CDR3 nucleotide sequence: TGTGCCTGGACCCCCCTGGGGGGCGCGAGCAATCAGCCCCAGCATTTT.

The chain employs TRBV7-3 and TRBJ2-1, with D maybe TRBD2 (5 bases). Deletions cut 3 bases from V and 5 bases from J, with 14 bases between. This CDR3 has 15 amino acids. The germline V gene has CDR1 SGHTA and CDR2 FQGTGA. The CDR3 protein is CASSFDSVQNNEQFF. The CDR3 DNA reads TGTGCCAGCAGCTTCGATAGCGTTCAGAACAATGAGCAGTTCTTC.

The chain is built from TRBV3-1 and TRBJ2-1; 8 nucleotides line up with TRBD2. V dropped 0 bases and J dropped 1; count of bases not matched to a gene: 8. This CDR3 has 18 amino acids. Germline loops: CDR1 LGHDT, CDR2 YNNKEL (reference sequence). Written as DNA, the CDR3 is TGTGCCAGCAGCCAAGATCATCGCCTAGCGGGTTCCTACAATGAGCAGTTCTTC. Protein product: CASSQDHRLAGSYNEQFF.

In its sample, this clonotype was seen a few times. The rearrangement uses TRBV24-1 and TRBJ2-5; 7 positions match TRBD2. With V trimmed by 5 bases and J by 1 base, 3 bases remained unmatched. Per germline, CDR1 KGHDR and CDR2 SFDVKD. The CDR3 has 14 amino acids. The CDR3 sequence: CATSGAGPQETQYF. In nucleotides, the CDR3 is TGTGCCACCAGTGGAGCGGGGCCCCAAGAGACCCAGTACTTC.

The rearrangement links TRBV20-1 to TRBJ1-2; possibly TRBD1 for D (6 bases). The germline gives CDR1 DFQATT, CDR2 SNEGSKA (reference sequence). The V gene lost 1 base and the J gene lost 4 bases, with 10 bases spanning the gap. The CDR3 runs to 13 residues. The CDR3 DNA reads TGCAGTGCTAGAGTTGCAGGGGCCTATGGCTACACCTTC. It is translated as CSARVAGAYGYTF.

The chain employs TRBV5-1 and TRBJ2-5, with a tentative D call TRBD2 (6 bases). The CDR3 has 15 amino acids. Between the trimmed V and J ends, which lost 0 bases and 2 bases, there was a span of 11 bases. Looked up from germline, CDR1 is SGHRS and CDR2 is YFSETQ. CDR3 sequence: CASSLVADHQETQYF. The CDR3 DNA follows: TGCGCCAGCAGCTTGGTAGCGGACCATCAAGAGACCCAGTACTTC.

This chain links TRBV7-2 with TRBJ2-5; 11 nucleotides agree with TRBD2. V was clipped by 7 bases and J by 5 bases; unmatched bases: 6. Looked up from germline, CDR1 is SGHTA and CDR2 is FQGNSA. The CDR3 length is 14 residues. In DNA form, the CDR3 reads TGTGCCAGCACCCGACTAGCGGGGTTCGAGACCCAGTACTTC. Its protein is CASTRLAGFETQYF.

The CDR3 bases are TGTGCCAGCGGCTCAGGGTCGGGCACAGATACGCAGTATTTT. Its protein product is CASGSGSGTDTQYF. V gene TRBV7-9 combines with J gene TRBJ2-3, with D possibly matching TRBD1 (5 bases). V shed 8 bases and J shed 1 base, with 13 bases lying between them. From germline, CDR1 is SEHNR and CDR2 FQNEAQ (reference sequence). There are 14 residues in the CDR3.

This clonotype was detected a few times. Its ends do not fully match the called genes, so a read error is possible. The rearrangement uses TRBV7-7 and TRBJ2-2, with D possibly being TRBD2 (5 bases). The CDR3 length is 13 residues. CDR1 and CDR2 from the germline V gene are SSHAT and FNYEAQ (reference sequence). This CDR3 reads CASSLARAGELFF. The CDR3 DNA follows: TGTGCTAGCAGCTTAGCGAGGGCCGGGGAGCTGTTTTTT.

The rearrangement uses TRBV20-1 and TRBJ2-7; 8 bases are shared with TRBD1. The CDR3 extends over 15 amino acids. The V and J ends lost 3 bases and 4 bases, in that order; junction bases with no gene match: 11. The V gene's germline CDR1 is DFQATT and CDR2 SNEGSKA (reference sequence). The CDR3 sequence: CSASLNDRGEYEQYF. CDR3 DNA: TGCAGTGCTAGCCTTAACGACAGGGGAGAATACGAGCAGTACTTC.

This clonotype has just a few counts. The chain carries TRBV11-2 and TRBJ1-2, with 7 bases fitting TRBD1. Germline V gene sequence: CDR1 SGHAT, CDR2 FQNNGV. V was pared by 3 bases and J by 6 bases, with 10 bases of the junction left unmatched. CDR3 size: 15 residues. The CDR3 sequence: CASSFVTGLEDGYTF. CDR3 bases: TGTGCCAGCAGCTTCGTGACAGGGCTCGAAGATGGCTACACCTTC.

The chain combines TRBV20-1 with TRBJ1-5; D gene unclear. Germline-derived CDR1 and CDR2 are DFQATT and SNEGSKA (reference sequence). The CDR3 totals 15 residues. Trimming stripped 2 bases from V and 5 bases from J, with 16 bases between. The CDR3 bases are TGCAGTGCTAGAAACGGAGGGCGCACCGATCAGCCCCAGCATTTT. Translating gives CSARNGGRTDQPQHF.